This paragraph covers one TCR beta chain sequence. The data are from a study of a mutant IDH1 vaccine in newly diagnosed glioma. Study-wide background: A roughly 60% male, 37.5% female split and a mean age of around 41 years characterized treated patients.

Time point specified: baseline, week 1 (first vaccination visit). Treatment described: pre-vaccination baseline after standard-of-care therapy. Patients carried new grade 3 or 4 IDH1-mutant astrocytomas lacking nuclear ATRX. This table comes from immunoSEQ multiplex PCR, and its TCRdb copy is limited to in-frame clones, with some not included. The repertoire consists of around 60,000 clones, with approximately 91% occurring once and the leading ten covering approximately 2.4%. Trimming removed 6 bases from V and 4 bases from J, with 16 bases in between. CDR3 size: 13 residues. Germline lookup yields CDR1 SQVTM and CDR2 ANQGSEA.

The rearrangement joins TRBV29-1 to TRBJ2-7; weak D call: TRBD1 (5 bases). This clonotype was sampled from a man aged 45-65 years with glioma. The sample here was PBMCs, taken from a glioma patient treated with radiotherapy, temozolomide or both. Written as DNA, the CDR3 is TGCAGCGTGACACCCGACAGCCTTTACGAGCAGTACTTC. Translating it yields CSVTPDSLYEQYF.